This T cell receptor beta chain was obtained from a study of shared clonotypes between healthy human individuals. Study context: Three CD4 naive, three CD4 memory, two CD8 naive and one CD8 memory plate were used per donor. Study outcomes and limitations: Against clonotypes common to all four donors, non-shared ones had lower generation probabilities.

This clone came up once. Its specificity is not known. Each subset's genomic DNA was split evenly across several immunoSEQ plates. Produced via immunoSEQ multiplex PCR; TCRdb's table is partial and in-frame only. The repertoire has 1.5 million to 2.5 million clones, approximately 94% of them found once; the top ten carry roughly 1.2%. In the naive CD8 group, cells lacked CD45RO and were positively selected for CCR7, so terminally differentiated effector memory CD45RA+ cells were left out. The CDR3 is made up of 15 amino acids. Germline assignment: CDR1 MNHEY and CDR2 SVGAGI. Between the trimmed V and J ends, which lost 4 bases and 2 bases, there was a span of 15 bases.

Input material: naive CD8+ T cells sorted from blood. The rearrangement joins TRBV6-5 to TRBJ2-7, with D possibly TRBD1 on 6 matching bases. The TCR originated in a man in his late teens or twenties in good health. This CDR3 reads CASSLQGSKAYEQYF. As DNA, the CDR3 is TGTGCCAGCAGTTTACAGGGCTCAAAAGCCTACGAGCAGTACTTC.